This T cell receptor beta chain was identified during a study of blood T cell repertoires in COVID-19. Study information: Samples came from the United States, Italy and Spain, spanning acute and convalescent COVID-19. The analysed material was cDNA or gDNA that came from T cells, B-cell-depleted T cells, or PBMCs.

The CDR3 is made up of 13 amino acids. Trimming pared 3 bases from V and 4 bases from J, leaving 9 bases between. Germline V lookup: CDR1 MNHNS, CDR2 SASEGT. How the authors handled the data: For nucleated cells, counts were estimated from reference gene primer amplification. Sequenced by immunoSEQ multiplex PCR; TCRdb stores in-frame clones only, minus some. D and trimming were read from the DNA, whereas the V and J calls and clone size are those reported in that table. The table includes 25,000 to 35,000 clones, 85% to 90% detected once. The sequence derives from a man older than 75 with acute or convalescent COVID-19. V and J are TRBV6-1 and TRBJ1-2; maybe TRBD1 (5 bases). Sequences were obtained from peripheral blood. The CDR3 sequence: CASSEGRGYGYTF. As DNA, the CDR3 is TGTGCCAGCAGTGAGGGGCGGGGCTATGGCTACACCTTC.